This T cell receptor beta chain is drawn from a study of human T cells and chemical hapten exposure. Across the whole study: Patch tests applied 0.01% DPC to the upper back, read at 6 days.

Time point reported: patch test 3, about 24 weeks after DPC sensitization. Treatment defined: therapeutic diphenylcyclopropenone sensitization with weekly scalp DPC. TCRdb passed the RACE reads through MiXCR, listing each CDR3 protein once. The sample lists 100,000 to 120,000 distinct CDR3 sequences, nearly 35% occurring once. The germline gives CDR1 SQVTM, CDR2 ANQGSEA. The CDR3 length is 10 residues. V lost 3 bases and J 6 bases, leaving 5 bases between the germline ends. This rearrangement joins TRBV29-1 to TRBJ1-2; D call uncertain. This clonotype originated in a man aged 40-50 years with alopecia areata. Some clones in this sample may be carry-over from other donors' samples. The starting material was whole blood, obtained in connection with sensitization to the hapten diphenylcyclopropenone (DPC). CDR3 protein: CSVDGNGYTF. CDR3 sequence (DNA): TGCAGCGTTGACGGAAATGGCTACACCTTC. Complete variable domain (other parts from reference TRBV29-1 and TRBJ1-2): SAVISQKPSRDICQRGTSLTIQCQVDSQVTMMFWYRQQPGQSLTLIATANQGSEATYESGFVIDKFPISRPNLTFSTLTVSNMSPEDSSIYLCSVDGNGYTFGSGTRLTVV.